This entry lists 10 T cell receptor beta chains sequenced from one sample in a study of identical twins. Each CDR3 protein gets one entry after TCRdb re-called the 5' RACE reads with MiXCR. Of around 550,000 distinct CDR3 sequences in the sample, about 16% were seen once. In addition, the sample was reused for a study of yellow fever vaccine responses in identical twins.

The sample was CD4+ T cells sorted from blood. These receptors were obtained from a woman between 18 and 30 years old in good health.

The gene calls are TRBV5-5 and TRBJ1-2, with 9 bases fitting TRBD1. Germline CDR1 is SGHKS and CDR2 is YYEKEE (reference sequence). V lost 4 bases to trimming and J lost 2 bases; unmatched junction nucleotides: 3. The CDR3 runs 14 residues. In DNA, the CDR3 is TGTGCCAGCAGCAAAGGGACAGGGAACTATGGCTACACCTTC. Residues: CASSKGTGNYGYTF.

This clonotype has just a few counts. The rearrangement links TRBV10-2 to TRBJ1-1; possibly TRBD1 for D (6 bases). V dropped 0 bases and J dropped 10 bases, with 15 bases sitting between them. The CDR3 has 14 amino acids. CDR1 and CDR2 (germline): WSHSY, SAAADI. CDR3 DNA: TGCGCCAGCAGTGAGTCCCGACAGGACCCCTTAGCTTTCTTT. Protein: CASSESRQDPLAFF.

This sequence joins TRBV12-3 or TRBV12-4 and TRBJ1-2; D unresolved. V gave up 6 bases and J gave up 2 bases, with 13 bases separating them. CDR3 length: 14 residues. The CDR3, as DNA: TGTGCCAGCAGCCCACCTCTGGTCAACTATGGCTACACCTTC. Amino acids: CASSPPLVNYGYTF.

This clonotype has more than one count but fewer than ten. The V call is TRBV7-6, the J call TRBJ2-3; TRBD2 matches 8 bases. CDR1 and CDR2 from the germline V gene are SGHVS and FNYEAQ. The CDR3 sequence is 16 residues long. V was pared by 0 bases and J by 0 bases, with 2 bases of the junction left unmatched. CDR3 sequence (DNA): TGTGCCAGCAGCTTAGCGCCGGGGGGGAGCACAGATACGCAGTATTTT. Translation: CASSLAPGGSTDTQYF.

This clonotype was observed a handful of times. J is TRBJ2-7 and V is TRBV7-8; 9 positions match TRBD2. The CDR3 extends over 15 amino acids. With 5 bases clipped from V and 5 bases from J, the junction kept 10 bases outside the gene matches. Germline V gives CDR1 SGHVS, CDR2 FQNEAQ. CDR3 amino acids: CASSTLSGSGDEQYF. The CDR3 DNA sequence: TGTGCCAGCAGCACCCTTAGCGGGAGTGGTGACGAGCAGTACTTC. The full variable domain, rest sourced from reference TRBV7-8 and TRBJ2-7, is GAGVSQSPRYKVAKRGQDVALRCDPISGHVSLFWYQQALGQGPEFLTYFQNEAQLDKSGLPSDRFFAERPEGSVSTLKIQRTQQEDSAVYLCASSTLSGSGDEQYFGPGTRLTVT.

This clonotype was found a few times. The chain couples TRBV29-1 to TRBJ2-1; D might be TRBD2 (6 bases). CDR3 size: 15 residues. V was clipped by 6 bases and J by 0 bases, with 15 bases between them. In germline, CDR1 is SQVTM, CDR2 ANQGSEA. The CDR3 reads CSVGGLTSSYNEQFF. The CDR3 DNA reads TGCAGCGTGGGGGGACTTACGAGCTCCTACAATGAGCAGTTCTTC.

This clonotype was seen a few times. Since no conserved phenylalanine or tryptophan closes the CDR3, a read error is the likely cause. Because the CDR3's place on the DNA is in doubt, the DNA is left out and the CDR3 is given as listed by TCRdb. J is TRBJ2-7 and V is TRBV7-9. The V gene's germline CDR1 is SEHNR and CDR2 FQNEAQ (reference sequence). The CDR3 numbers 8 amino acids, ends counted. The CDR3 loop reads CASSLSSA.

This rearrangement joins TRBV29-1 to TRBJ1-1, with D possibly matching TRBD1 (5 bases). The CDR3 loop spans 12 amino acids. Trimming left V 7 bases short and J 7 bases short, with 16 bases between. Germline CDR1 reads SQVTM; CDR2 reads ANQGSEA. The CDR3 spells CSARGETVEAFF. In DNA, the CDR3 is TGCAGCGCCCGAGGGGAGACGGTTGAAGCTTTCTTT.

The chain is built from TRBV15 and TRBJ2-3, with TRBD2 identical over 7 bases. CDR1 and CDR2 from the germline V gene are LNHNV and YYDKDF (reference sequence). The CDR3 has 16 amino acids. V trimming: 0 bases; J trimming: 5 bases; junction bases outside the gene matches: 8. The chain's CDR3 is CATSRDPMGGVDTQYF. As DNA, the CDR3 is TGTGCCACCAGCAGAGATCCGATGGGGGGGGTAGATACGCAGTATTTT. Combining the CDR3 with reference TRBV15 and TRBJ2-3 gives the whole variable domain DAMVIQNPRYQVTQFGKPVTLSCSQTLNHNVMYWYQQKSSQAPKLLFHYYDKDFNNEADTPDNFQSRRPNTSFCFLDIRSPGLGDTAMYLCATSRDPMGGVDTQYFGPGTRLTVL.

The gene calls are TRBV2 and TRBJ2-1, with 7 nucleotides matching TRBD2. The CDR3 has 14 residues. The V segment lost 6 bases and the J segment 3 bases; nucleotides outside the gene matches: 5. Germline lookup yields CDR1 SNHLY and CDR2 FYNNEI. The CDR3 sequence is CASRTSGNYNEQFF. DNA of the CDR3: TGTGCCAGCAGAACGAGCGGGAACTACAATGAGCAGTTCTTC. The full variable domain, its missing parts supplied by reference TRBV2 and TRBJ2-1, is EPEVTQTPSHQVTQMGQEVILRCVPISNHLYFYWYRQILGQKVEFLVSFYNNEISEKSEIFDDQFSVERPDGSNFTLKIRSTKLEDSAMYFCASRTSGNYNEQFFGPGTRLTVL.